One and the same sample provided the 22 T cell receptor beta chains below, sequenced in a study of blood T cell repertoires in COVID-19. Using immunoSEQ multiplex PCR, the repertoire was profiled, and TCRdb retains in-frame clones only, with some absent. The sample has 150,000 to 200,000 clones, around 82% seen once. Sequenced input: PBMCs or T cells enriched from blood (not recorded which). Receptor source: a woman between 50 and 59 years old with acute COVID-19.

The chain uses TRBV7-5 and TRBJ1-2; whether TRBD1, the table's D call, matches the DNA was not checked. TRBV7-5 is a listed pseudogene. The CDR3 spans 15 residues. The CDR3 coding sequence is TGTGCCAGAAGCTCGATCCGGACAGGGCCCTATGGCTACACCTTC. Residues: CARSSIRTGPYGYTF.

The chain employs TRBV7-8 and TRBJ1-1; D perhaps matches TRBD1 (5 bases). CDR3 length: 14 residues. The V and J ends lost 5 bases and 7 bases respectively, with 17 bases between them. Germline CDR1 and CDR2: SGHVS and FQNEAQ. CDR3 amino acids: CASSLTYGRGEAFF. CDR3 nucleotides: TGTGCCAGCAGCCTAACTTATGGAAGGGGTGAAGCTTTCTTT.

This clone occurred a few times. The rearrangement links TRBV4-1 to TRBJ1-5; D is perhaps TRBD1 (5 bases). The CDR3 covers 15 residues. The V end lost 5 bases, the J end lost 2 bases, and 13 bases lay between the germline ends. Germline-derived CDR1 and CDR2 are MGHRA and YSYEKL. The CDR3 region has the DNA TGCGCCAGCAGCTCCGGGAGCAGGGGCAATCAGCCCCAGCATTTT. This translates into CASSSGSRGNQPQHF.

This clone was seen a few times. The sample has other DNA sequences that encode this CDR3 too. The chain couples TRBV29-1 to TRBJ1-3; unclear D gene. The CDR3 runs to 11 residues. Germline V gene lookup returns CDR1 SQVTM and CDR2 ANQGSEA. Trimming left V 7 bases short and J 4 bases short, with 8 bases between. This chain's CDR3 is CSGGQGNTIYF. The CDR3 DNA sequence: TGCAGCGGGGGTCAAGGAAACACCATATATTTT.

The CDR3 here is CASSYLWTGFTLHF. CDR3 DNA sequence: TGTGCCAGCAGTTACTTATGGACAGGGTTCACCCTCCACTTT. The rearrangement links TRBV6-2 or TRBV6-3 to TRBJ1-6; 8 nucleotides agree with TRBD1. Germline trimming cut 1 base from V and 14 bases from J; bases unmatched to any gene: 7. The germline V gene encodes CDR1 MNHEY and CDR2 SVGEGT. CDR3 size: 14 residues.

Points on this clone: The identical CDR3 is also encoded by other nucleotide sequences in the sample. The gene calls are TRBV5-1 and TRBJ1-5; 8 bases are shared with TRBD1. With V trimmed by 4 bases and J by 2 bases, 2 bases remained unmatched. The CDR3 is made up of 14 amino acids. Germline CDR1 is SGHRS and CDR2 is YFSETQ. For the CDR3, the DNA is TGCGCCAGCAGCCCGGGACAGGGCAATCAGCCCCAGCATTTT. Protein product: CASSPGQGNQPQHF.

The CDR3: CATSLTDNSPLHF. The DNA for the CDR3 is TGTGCCACCAGCCTGACAGATAATTCACCCCTCCACTTT. This sequence joins TRBV24-1 and TRBJ1-6; tentative D call: TRBD1 (5 bases). The CDR3 runs 13 residues. Trimming took 7 bases from V and 5 from J, leaving 8 bases between them. CDR1 and CDR2 (germline): KGHDR, SFDVKD.

The V gene is TRBV25-1, the J gene TRBJ1-2, with a possible D match to TRBD1 (5 bases). The V end lost 6 bases, the J end lost 8 bases, and 16 bases lay between the germline ends. CDR3 size: 13 residues. Germline lookup yields CDR1 MGHDK and CDR2 SYGVNS. Written as DNA, the CDR3 is TGTGCCAGCAGCCAGAGATGGGGGGACGGCTACACCTTC. Translating it yields CASSQRWGDGYTF.

This clone was counted a single time. The rearrangement joins TRBV4-1 to TRBJ1-5; D perhaps matches TRBD1 (5 bases). Trimming removed 1 base at V and 4 bases at J, with 11 bases between. Germline V lookup: CDR1 MGHRA, CDR2 YSYEKL. The CDR3 has 15 amino acids. The CDR3 nucleotides are TGCGCCAGCAGCCAAGTCCGCGGGACTAATCAGCCCCAGCATTTT. Its translation is CASSQVRGTNQPQHF.

This clone occurred many times. The V and J genes are TRBV12-3 or TRBV12-4 and TRBJ1-2; TRBD1 might be the D (5 bases). Deletions cut 6 bases from V and 5 bases from J, with 13 bases between. The CDR3 contains 13 residues. The DNA of the CDR3 is TGTGCCAGCAGCCAGGGAGGCAGGTATGGCTACACCTTC. This encodes CASSQGGRYGYTF.

The gene calls are TRBV7-6 and TRBJ2-2; TRBD2 aligns across 10 bases. This CDR3 contains 16 residues. Germline V gene lookup returns CDR1 SGHVS and CDR2 FNYEAQ. The ends lost 4 bases at V and 7 bases at J; junction bases unmatched: 9. In DNA, the CDR3 is TGTGCCAGCAGCTCCCCTAGCGGGGGTAGGGGCGGGGAGCTGTTTTTT. This codes for CASSSPSGGRGGELFF.

The chain couples TRBV7-2 to TRBJ2-2, with 10 bases matching TRBD1. V was clipped by 5 bases and J by 4 bases; unmatched bases: 4. The CDR3 is 15 amino acids. Germline lookup yields CDR1 SGHTA and CDR2 FQGNSA. CDR3 DNA: TGTGCCAGCAGCGGGACAGGGGCGGGCACCGGGGAGCTGTTTTTT. Amino acid sequence: CASSGTGAGTGELFF.

The chain employs TRBV6-5 and TRBJ1-2; the D gene is possibly TRBD1 (6 bases). The V and J ends lost 7 bases and 8 bases respectively, with 23 bases between them. Germline V CDR1 and CDR2: MNHEY, SVGAGI. The CDR3 is 15 amino acids. CDR3 amino acids: CASTRSVMGARGYTF. The CDR3 region has the DNA TGTGCCAGCACCAGATCCGTCATGGGGGCGAGAGGCTACACCTTC.

V gene TRBV18 combines with J gene TRBJ1-6; D might be TRBD1 (5 bases). CDR3 size: 14 residues. Looked up from germline, CDR1 is KGHSH and CDR2 is LQKENI. V was pared by 2 bases and J by 10 bases, with 12 bases between. CDR3 protein: CASSPEKGKSPLHF. CDR3 coding DNA: TGTGCCAGCTCACCAGAAAAGGGGAAATCACCCCTCCACTTT. The variable domain in full, with the rest retrieved from reference TRBV18 and TRBJ1-6, is NAGVMQNPRHLVRRRGQEARLRCSPMKGHSHVYWYRQLPEEGLKFMVYLQKENIIDESGMPKERFSAEFPKEGPSILRIQQVVRGDSAAYFCASSPEKGKSPLHFGNGTRLTVT.

This clone has just a few counts. The CDR3 nucleotides are TGTGCCAGCAGCCAAGAAGGGGGGGCGACCACTGAAGCTTTCTTT. It encodes CASSQEGGATTEAFF. This chain joins TRBV3-1 (or the pseudogene TRBV3-2) and TRBJ1-1; TRBD1 is a possible D gene (6 bases). This CDR3 comprises 15 residues. Trimming pared 0 bases from V and 4 bases from J, leaving 12 bases between. Germline V gives CDR1 LGHDT, CDR2 YNNKEL (reference sequence).

The chain couples TRBV5-1 to TRBJ2-3, with 9 bases lining up with TRBD1. From germline, CDR1 is SGHRS and CDR2 YFSETQ. This CDR3 comprises 15 residues. V trimming: 1 base; J trimming: 7 bases; junction bases outside the gene matches: 7. CDR3 residues: CASSLWDRESHTQYF. CDR3 coding DNA: TGCGCCAGCAGCTTGTGGGACAGGGAATCGCATACGCAGTATTTT.

The chain recombines TRBV5-1 with TRBJ1-1, with TRBD1 matching 7 bases. Germline V gene lookup returns CDR1 SGHRS and CDR2 YFSETQ. This CDR3 region has 16 residues. The junction had 8 bases not matched to a gene; V was cut back by 1 base and J by 2 bases. This chain's CDR3 is CASSLPLDRANTEAFF. CDR3 coding DNA: TGCGCCAGCAGCTTGCCCCTCGACAGGGCCAACACTGAAGCTTTCTTT.

This clone was detected many times. The chain couples TRBV4-3 to TRBJ2-6; TRBD1 might be the D (5 bases). CDR1 and CDR2 (germline): LGHNA, YSLEER. The CDR3 is 18 amino acids. V lost 0 bases to trimming and J lost 0 bases, with 12 bases between them. The CDR3 DNA reads TGCGCCAGCAGCCAAGAGGGTGGAGACAGCTCTGGGGCCAACGTCCTGACTTTC. It encodes CASSQEGGDSSGANVLTF.

The chain recombines TRBV4-3 with TRBJ1-1; D gene unclear. Germline loops: CDR1 LGHNA, CDR2 YSLEER. The CDR3 is 15 amino acids. The germline V and J ends were trimmed by 3 bases and 4 bases, with 15 bases remaining between them. Written as DNA, the CDR3 is TGCGCCAGCAGCCAGGGCAGGACGGGAACCACTGAAGCTTTCTTT. Its protein is CASSQGRTGTTEAFF.

The rearrangement uses TRBV5-1 and TRBJ2-2; 11 bases are shared with TRBD1. The germline CDR1 and CDR2 sequences are SGHRS and YFSETQ. The CDR3 runs to 16 residues. Trimming took 0 bases from V and 6 from J; bases not matched to a gene: 4. CDR3 nucleotide sequence: TGCGCCAGCAGCTTGGCCGAGGGACAGGGGGCCGGGGAGCTGTTTTTT. As protein: CASSLAEGQGAGELFF.

This clone was counted at least ten times. V usage is TRBV10-1 and J usage is TRBJ2-1; D remains unclear. Germline loops: CDR1 WNHNN, CDR2 SYGVQD (reference sequence). The CDR3 is 13 residues long. The V end lost 2 bases, the J end lost 4 bases, and 6 bases lay between the germline ends. The DNA for the CDR3 is TGCGCCAGCAGTGAGACATTTTACAATGAGCAGTTCTTC. Protein product: CASSETFYNEQFF.

The chain has TRBV6-1 and TRBJ2-4; 12 nucleotides align to TRBD1. V lost 3 bases and J lost 6; bases outside the gene matches: 3. The CDR3 totals 15 residues. Germline V gene lookup returns CDR1 MNHNS and CDR2 SASEGT. The CDR3 spells CASSEGTGGLNIQYF. The CDR3 nucleotides are TGTGCCAGCAGTGAGGGGACAGGGGGCTTAAACATTCAGTACTTC.